Detailed here is one TCR beta chain. This entry is derived from a study of technical replicates of blood from a handful of donors. Produced via immunoSEQ multiplex PCR; TCRdb's table is partial and in-frame only. This table has over 85,000 clones, approximately 95% appearing once. The germline V gene has CDR1 PRHDT and CDR2 FYEKMQ (reference sequence). V was pared by 2 bases and J by 3 bases, with 10 bases between. This CDR3 is 14 amino acids long. The chain is built from TRBV13 and TRBJ1-1; TRBD1 might be the D (6 bases). Sequenced: T cells isolated from PBMCs. This TCR was sampled from a human donor in good health. CDR3 protein: CASSLQGIYTEAFF. As DNA, the CDR3 is TGTGCCAGCAGCTTACAGGGGATTTACACTGAAGCTTTCTTT.